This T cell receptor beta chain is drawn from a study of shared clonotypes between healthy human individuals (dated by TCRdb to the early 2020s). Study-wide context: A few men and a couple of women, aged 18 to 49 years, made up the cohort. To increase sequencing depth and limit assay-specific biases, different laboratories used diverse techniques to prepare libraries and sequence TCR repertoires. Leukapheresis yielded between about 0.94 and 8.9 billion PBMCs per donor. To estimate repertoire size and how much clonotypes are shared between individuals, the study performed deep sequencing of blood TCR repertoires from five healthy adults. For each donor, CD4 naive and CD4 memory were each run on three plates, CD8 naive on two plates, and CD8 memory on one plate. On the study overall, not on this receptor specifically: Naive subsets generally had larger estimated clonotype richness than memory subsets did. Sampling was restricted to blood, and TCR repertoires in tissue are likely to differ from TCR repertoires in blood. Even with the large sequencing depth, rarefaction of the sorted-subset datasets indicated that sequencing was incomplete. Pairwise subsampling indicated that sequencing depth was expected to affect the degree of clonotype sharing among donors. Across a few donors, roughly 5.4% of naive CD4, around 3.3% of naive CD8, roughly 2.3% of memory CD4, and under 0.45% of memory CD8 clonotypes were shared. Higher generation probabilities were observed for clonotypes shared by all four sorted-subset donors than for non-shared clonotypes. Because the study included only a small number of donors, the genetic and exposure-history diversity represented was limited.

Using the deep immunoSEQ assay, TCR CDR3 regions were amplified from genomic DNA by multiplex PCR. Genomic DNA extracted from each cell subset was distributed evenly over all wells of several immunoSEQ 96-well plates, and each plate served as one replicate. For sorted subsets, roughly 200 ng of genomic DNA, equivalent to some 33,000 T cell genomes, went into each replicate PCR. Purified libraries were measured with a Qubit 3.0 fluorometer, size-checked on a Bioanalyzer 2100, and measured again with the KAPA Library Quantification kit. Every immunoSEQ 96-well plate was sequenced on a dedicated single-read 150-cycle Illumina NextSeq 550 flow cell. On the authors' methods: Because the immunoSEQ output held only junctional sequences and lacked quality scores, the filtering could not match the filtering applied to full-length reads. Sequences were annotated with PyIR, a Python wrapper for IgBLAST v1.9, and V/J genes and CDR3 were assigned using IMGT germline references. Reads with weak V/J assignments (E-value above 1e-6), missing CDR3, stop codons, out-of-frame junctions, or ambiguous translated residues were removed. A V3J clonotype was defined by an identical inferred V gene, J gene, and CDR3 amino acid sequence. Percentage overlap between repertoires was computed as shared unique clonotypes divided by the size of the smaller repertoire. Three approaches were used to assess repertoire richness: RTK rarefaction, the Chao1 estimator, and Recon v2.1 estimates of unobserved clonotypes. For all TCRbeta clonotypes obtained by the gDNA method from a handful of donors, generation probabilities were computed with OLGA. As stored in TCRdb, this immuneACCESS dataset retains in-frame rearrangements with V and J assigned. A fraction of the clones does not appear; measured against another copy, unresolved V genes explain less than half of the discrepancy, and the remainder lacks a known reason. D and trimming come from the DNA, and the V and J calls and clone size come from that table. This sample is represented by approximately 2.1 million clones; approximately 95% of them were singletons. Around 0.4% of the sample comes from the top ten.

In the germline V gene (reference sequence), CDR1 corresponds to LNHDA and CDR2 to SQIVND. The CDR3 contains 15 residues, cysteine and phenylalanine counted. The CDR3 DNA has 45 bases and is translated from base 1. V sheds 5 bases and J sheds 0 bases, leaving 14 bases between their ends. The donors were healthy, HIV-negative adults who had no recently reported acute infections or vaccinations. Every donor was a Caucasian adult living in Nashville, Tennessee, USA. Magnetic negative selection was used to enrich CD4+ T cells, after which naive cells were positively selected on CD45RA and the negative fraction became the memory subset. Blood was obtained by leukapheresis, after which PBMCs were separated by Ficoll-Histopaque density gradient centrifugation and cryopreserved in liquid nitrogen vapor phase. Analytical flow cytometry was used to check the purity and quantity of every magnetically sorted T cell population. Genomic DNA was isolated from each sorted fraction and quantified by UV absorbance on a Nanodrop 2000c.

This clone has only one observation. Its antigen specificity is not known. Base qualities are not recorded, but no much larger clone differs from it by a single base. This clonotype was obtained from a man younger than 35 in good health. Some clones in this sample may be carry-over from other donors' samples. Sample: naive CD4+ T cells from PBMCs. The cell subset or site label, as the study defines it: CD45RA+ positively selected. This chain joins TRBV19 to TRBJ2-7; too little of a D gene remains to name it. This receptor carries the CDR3 CASSPKTGISYEQYF. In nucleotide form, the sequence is TGTGCCAGTAGTCCCAAGACGGGTATCTCCTACGAGCAGTACTTC.